The 29 T cell receptor beta chains in this list originate from one sample, sequenced in a study of blood T cell repertoires in COVID-19. Profiling relied on immunoSEQ multiplex PCR, and the TCRdb table lists in-frame clones only, not all of them. The data show over 400,000 clones, with approximately 88% seen just once and less than 9.5% held by the top ten. Sequenced sample: peripheral blood. The receptors shown here come from a woman in her fifties or sixties with COVID-19, enrolled during active disease.

The V and J genes are TRBV19 and TRBJ2-1; tentative D call: TRBD1 (6 bases). CDR3 length: 13 amino acids. Trimming took off 9 bases at V and 5 bases at J, with 14 bases between the two ends. From germline, CDR1 is LNHDA and CDR2 SQIVND (reference sequence). CDR3 residues: CASQSGQHNEQFF. Here the CDR3 DNA reads TGTGCCAGCCAATCGGGACAACACAATGAGCAGTTCTTC.

V gene TRBV18 combines with J gene TRBJ1-1, with D hard to call. Germline values: CDR1 KGHSH, CDR2 LQKENI. Trimming stripped 11 bases from V and 1 base from J, with 23 bases between. CDR3 length equals 16 residues. CDR3 bases: TGTGCCGGCTGCACGACCCCTCTAGCTGAGAACACTGAAGCTTTCTTT. Its translation: CAGCTTPLAENTEAFF. Using reference TRBV18 and TRBJ1-1 for the parts outside the CDR3, the full variable domain is NAGVMQNPRHLVRRRGQEARLRCSPMKGHSHVYWYRQLPEEGLKFMVYLQKENIIDESGMPKERFSAEFPKEGPSILRIQQVVRGDSAAYFCAGCTTPLAENTEAFFGQGTRLTVV.

This clone was observed a single time. V is TRBV7-9 and J is TRBJ2-7, with 7 bases identical to TRBD1. V was clipped by 6 bases and J by 5 bases; unmatched bases: 4. This CDR3 region has 12 residues. The germline V gene encodes CDR1 SEHNR and CDR2 FQNEAQ (reference sequence). The CDR3 nucleotides read TGTGCCAGCAGACGGACAGGTAACGAGCAGTACTTC. Translation gives CASRRTGNEQYF.

This clone occurred a few times. The chain joins TRBV9 to TRBJ1-1; 7 bases line up with TRBD1. CDR1 SGDLS and CDR2 YYNGEE come from the germline V gene. The CDR3 is made up of 17 amino acids. V shed 4 bases and J 1 base; nucleotides not matched to a gene: 13. The CDR3 spells CASSPKLRQGSNTEAFF. CDR3 DNA sequence: TGTGCCAGCAGCCCCAAATTACGACAGGGATCGAACACTGAAGCTTTCTTT.

V usage is TRBV10-3 and J usage is TRBJ1-2, with 11 bases matching TRBD1. Germline-derived CDR1 and CDR2 are ENHRY and SYGVKD. The CDR3 runs 16 residues. V trimming: 2 bases; J trimming: 2 bases; junction bases outside the gene matches: 4. CDR3 sequence: CAISEVGTGGNYGYTF. For the CDR3, the DNA is TGTGCCATCAGTGAGGTGGGGACAGGGGGAAACTATGGCTACACCTTC.

The chain couples TRBV2 to TRBJ2-7; the match to TRBD2 covers 12 bases. From germline, CDR1 is SNHLY and CDR2 FYNNEI. V dropped 5 bases and J dropped 7; count of bases not matched to a gene: 18. The CDR3 length is 18 residues. The CDR3 sequence is CASSLRLAGALGDSEQYF. The CDR3 nucleotides are TGTGCCAGCAGTCTAAGACTAGCGGGGGCGCTCGGGGATAGTGAGCAGTACTTC.

The CDR3 DNA reads as TGTGCCAGCAGTAAAATCCGGACTAGCGGGGGTTACGAGCAGTACTTC. As protein: CASSKIRTSGGYEQYF. The chain joins TRBV5-6 to TRBJ2-7; 13 bases are a match to TRBD2. Germline lookup yields CDR1 SGHDT and CDR2 YYEEEE. This CDR3 is 16 amino acids long. Losses at the gene ends were 5 bases for V and 4 bases for J; bases not matched to a gene: 9.

This chain joins TRBV2 and TRBJ1-1; 7 nucleotides line up with TRBD1. Germline CDR1 SNHLY, CDR2 FYNNEI. This CDR3 region has 15 residues. The V segment lost 2 bases and the J segment 2 bases; nucleotides outside the gene matches: 5. The DNA for the CDR3 is TGTGCCAGCAGTGAAAACAGGGGTACCAACACTGAAGCTTTCTTT. As protein: CASSENRGTNTEAFF.

This clone was seen a few times. The chain combines TRBV28 with TRBJ2-1; 14 nucleotides agree with TRBD2. The germline V gene has CDR1 MDHEN and CDR2 SYDVKM. This CDR3 region has 16 residues. Germline trimming cut 5 bases from V and 3 bases from J; bases unmatched to any gene: 3. The CDR3 spells CASSRTSGGFYNEQFF. DNA for the CDR3: TGTGCCAGCAGTCGGACTAGCGGGGGGTTCTACAATGAGCAGTTCTTC.

Note on this clone: A much larger clone differs from this one at a single base, so this may be a read error. V and J are TRBV28 and TRBJ1-2; 7 bases align to TRBD1. The germline V gene encodes CDR1 MDHEN and CDR2 SYDVKM. The CDR3 is made up of 13 amino acids. J gave up 0 bases and V 5 bases, and 0 bases lay outside the gene matches. The CDR3 is CASSGTANYGYTF. CDR3 nucleotides: TGTGCCAGCAGTGGGACAGCTAACTATGGCTACACCTTC.

This sequence joins TRBV28 and TRBJ2-7, with a weak D call TRBD2 (5 bases). The CDR3 sequence is 12 residues long. Germline lookup yields CDR1 MDHEN and CDR2 SYDVKM. Trimming pared 8 bases from V and 3 bases from J, leaving 11 bases between. The chain's CDR3 is CASGGSDYEQYF. Written as DNA, the CDR3 is TGTGCCAGCGGCGGGTCGGACTACGAGCAGTACTTC. Looking up the rest from reference TRBV28 and TRBJ2-7 gives the full variable domain: DVKVTQSSRYLVKRTGEKVFLECVQDMDHENMFWYRQDPGLGLRLIYFSYDVKMKEKGDIPEGYSVSREKKERFSLILESASTNQTSMYLCASGGSDYEQYFGPGTRLTVT.

The chain carries TRBV28 and TRBJ1-1; no definite D call. This CDR3 comprises 13 residues. Germline V gene data show CDR1 as MDHEN and CDR2 as SYDVKM. V lost 4 bases and J 0 bases, leaving 6 bases between the germline ends. The DNA of the CDR3 is TGTGCCAGCAGTTATCAGGTGAACACTGAAGCTTTCTTT. It specifies CASSYQVNTEAFF.

The rearrangement joins TRBV10-1 to TRBJ2-3, with 9 nucleotides matching TRBD2. Germline values: CDR1 WNHNN, CDR2 SYGVQD (reference sequence). Losses at the gene ends were 0 bases for V and 5 bases for J; bases not matched to a gene: 9. The length of the CDR3 is 17 residues. In DNA, the CDR3 is TGCGCCAGCAGTGAGTCGCCTGTGGCGGGGGGGCTAGATACGCAGTATTTT. Its translation is CASSESPVAGGLDTQYF.

This chain connects TRBV2 to TRBJ1-5; 7 bases are shared with TRBD1. Germline V gives CDR1 SNHLY, CDR2 FYNNEI. This CDR3 region has 15 residues. J was trimmed by 4 bases and V by 8 bases; bases with no gene match: 11. CDR3 nucleotide sequence: TGTGCCAGCTTTTTAGGAGGGGGCGTAAATCAGCCCCAGCATTTT. Translating it yields CASFLGGGVNQPQHF.

The rearrangement uses TRBV19 and TRBJ1-5, with 7 bases matching TRBD1. V trimming: 5 bases; J trimming: 4 bases; junction bases outside the gene matches: 5. Per the germline V gene, CDR1 is LNHDA and CDR2 is SQIVND (reference sequence). The CDR3 is 14 residues long. DNA of the CDR3: TGTGCCAGTAGTCACCGGGACAGAAATCAGCCCCAGCATTTT. Encoded protein: CASSHRDRNQPQHF.

The genes are TRBV3-1 (or the pseudogene TRBV3-2) and TRBJ1-2; the match to TRBD1 covers 10 bases. Germline-derived CDR1 and CDR2 are LGHDT and YNNKEL (reference sequence). The CDR3 length is 16 residues. J lost 4 bases, V lost 2 bases, and 7 bases had no gene match. The CDR3 coding sequence is TGTGCCAGCAGCCAAACCGGGACAGGGGAAATCTATGGCTACACCTTC. This codes for CASSQTGTGEIYGYTF.

V gene TRBV9 combines with J gene TRBJ1-1, with D tentatively TRBD1 (6 bases). The CDR3 is 15 residues long. V was clipped by 4 bases and J by 0 bases, with 13 bases between them. Germline CDR1 is SGDLS and CDR2 is YYNGEE. CDR3 amino acids: CASSPWGHMNTEAFF. Here the CDR3 DNA reads TGTGCCAGCAGCCCGTGGGGGCACATGAACACTGAAGCTTTCTTT.

CDR3 region: CATLGPGYNYGYTF. CDR3 coding DNA: TGTGCCACCTTGGGGCCGGGCTATAACTATGGCTACACCTTC. The J gene is TRBJ1-2, the V gene TRBV19, with a tentative D call TRBD1 (5 bases). There are 14 residues in the CDR3. Trimming removed 10 bases from V and 1 base from J, with 16 bases in between. Germline loops: CDR1 LNHDA, CDR2 SQIVND (reference sequence).

The chain uses TRBV2 and TRBJ1-1; D unclear. The V gene lost 3 bases and the J gene lost 11 bases, with 7 bases spanning the gap. Looked up from germline, CDR1 is SNHLY and CDR2 is FYNNEI. This CDR3 contains 10 residues. This chain's CDR3 is CASSEGLAFF. CDR3 bases: TGTGCCAGCAGTGAGGGCCTCGCTTTCTTT.

J is TRBJ1-3 and V is TRBV5-8; a weak D match, TRBD1 (5 bases). The CDR3 is 15 amino acids. Germline values: CDR1 SGHTS, CDR2 YDEGEE. Trimming cost V 2 bases and J 4 bases, with 13 bases left between them. The CDR3 sequence: CASSFVWGDGNTIYF. In DNA, the CDR3 is TGTGCCAGCAGCTTCGTTTGGGGGGACGGAAACACCATATATTTT.

The chain combines TRBV27 with TRBJ2-2; the D is unclear. CDR1 MNHEY and CDR2 SMNVEV come from the germline V gene (reference sequence). V gave up 0 bases and J gave up 2 bases, with 4 bases separating them. This CDR3 spans 14 amino acids. The CDR3 sequence: CASSLSHNTGELFF. CDR3 bases: TGTGCCAGCAGTTTATCCCATAACACCGGGGAGCTGTTTTTT.

The chain carries TRBV4-2 and TRBJ1-1; 9 bases map to TRBD1. Looked up from germline, CDR1 is LGHNA and CDR2 is YNFKEQ. This CDR3 region has 15 residues. V shed 1 base, J shed 1 base, and the junction held 1 base outside the gene matches. This chain's CDR3 is CASSQVGQGNTEAFF. As DNA, the CDR3 is TGTGCCAGCAGCCAAGTGGGACAGGGGAACACTGAAGCTTTCTTT.

The chain employs TRBV28 and TRBJ1-4; 8 nucleotides align to TRBD1. The V gene end was trimmed by 2 bases and the J gene end by 8 bases; junction bases not matched to a gene: 16. The CDR3 loop spans 18 amino acids. Germline assignment: CDR1 MDHEN and CDR2 SYDVKM. Here the CDR3 DNA reads TGTGCCAGCAGTTTACGACGGGGCAGGGGGCCCGCGGGGGAAAAACTGTTTTTT. As protein: CASSLRRGRGPAGEKLFF.

This rearrangement joins TRBV28 to TRBJ2-1, with 9 nucleotides matching TRBD2. Germline V gene lookup returns CDR1 MDHEN and CDR2 SYDVKM. The CDR3 consists of 14 residues. Trimming took 5 bases from V and 10 from J; bases not matched to a gene: 9. The CDR3 region has the DNA TGTGCCAGCAGTCAATTTAGCGGGGGTCTCGAGCAGTTCTTC. This encodes CASSQFSGGLEQFF. Full variable domain (outside the CDR3, taken from reference TRBV28 and TRBJ2-1): DVKVTQSSRYLVKRTGEKVFLECVQDMDHENMFWYRQDPGLGLRLIYFSYDVKMKEKGDIPEGYSVSREKKERFSLILESASTNQTSMYLCASSQFSGGLEQFFGPGTRLTVL.

The rearrangement links TRBV7-8 to TRBJ2-1; D possibly corresponds to TRBD2 (5 bases). V lost 2 bases and J 8 bases, leaving 16 bases between the germline ends. The CDR3 consists of 15 residues. The V gene's germline CDR1 is SGHVS and CDR2 FQNEAQ. The CDR3 reads CASSLMASFRDEQFF. The CDR3 region has the DNA TGTGCCAGCAGCTTAATGGCTAGCTTTCGCGATGAGCAGTTCTTC.

This clone was observed a single time. The gene calls are TRBV3-1 (or the pseudogene TRBV3-2) and TRBJ2-7; a weak D match, TRBD1 (7 bases). The CDR3 spans 14 residues. From germline, CDR1 is LGHDT and CDR2 YNNKEL (reference sequence). V dropped 2 bases and J dropped 6 bases, with 14 bases sitting between them. The CDR3 nucleotides read TGTGCCAGCAGCCAAAGGGCAGGGGGAGGCGAGCAGTACTTC. It translates to CASSQRAGGGEQYF.

The chain is built from TRBV27 and TRBJ1-2; 11 positions match TRBD1. CDR1 is MNHEY and CDR2 is SMNVEV in the germline V gene (reference sequence). The CDR3 length is 14 residues. Trimming at V came to 8 bases and at J to 8 bases, leaving 10 bases not matched to a gene. The CDR3 sequence: CASFGQGAERGYTF. CDR3 DNA: TGTGCCAGCTTCGGACAGGGGGCAGAAAGGGGCTACACCTTC.

The J gene is TRBJ1-2, the V gene TRBV4-1; D call uncertain. The ends were cut back, 1 base at V and 4 bases at J, with 16 bases in the middle. This CDR3 region has 16 residues. The germline V gene encodes CDR1 MGHRA and CDR2 YSYEKL. CDR3 sequence reads: CASSQGLTGPFYGYTF. CDR3 DNA sequence: TGCGCCAGCAGCCAAGGGCTGACGGGTCCCTTCTATGGCTACACCTTC.

This sequence joins TRBV27 and TRBJ2-5; D call uncertain. Germline CDR1 MNHEY, CDR2 SMNVEV (reference sequence). The length of the CDR3 is 13 residues. The germline V and J ends were trimmed by 5 bases and 5 bases, with 12 bases remaining between them. This CDR3 is CASSPSLRETQYF. CDR3 bases: TGTGCCAGCAGTCCGTCTCTGCGGGAGACCCAGTACTTC.